Presented here are 8 T cell receptor beta chains from one specimen sequenced in a study of shared clonotypes between healthy human individuals. Generated by immunoSEQ multiplex PCR, the TCRdb table keeps only in-frame clones and is missing some. Among 950,000 to 1,300,000 clones listed, 60% to 80% were seen once. Sequences were obtained from memory CD4+ T cells sorted from blood. Subset of the sample: CD45RA-negative fraction. These receptors all stem from a man aged 18 to 30 in good health.

The V and J genes are TRBV4-2 and TRBJ1-6; D may be TRBD1 (5 bases). V was cut by 0 bases and J by 10 bases, with 28 bases left in between. Germline CDR1 LGHNA, CDR2 YNFKEQ. There are 20 residues in the CDR3. The CDR3 DNA follows: TGTGCCAGCAGCCAAGATAGTAGGTCGGGACTTGGGGCTCTAATCTCACCCCTCCACTTT. Translated, it gives CASSQDSRSGLGALISPLHF.

The chain employs TRBV19 and TRBJ1-2; the D is unclear. With 5 bases removed from V and 7 bases from J, the gap between germline ends came to 14 bases. The CDR3 runs to 13 residues. Per the germline V gene, CDR1 is LNHDA and CDR2 is SQIVND (reference sequence). In nucleotides, the CDR3 is TGTGCCAGTAGTCCTGGGGTAGGAGTTGGCTACACCTTC. Its translation is CASSPGVGVGYTF.

This chain connects TRBV10-2 to TRBJ2-2; 8 positions agree with TRBD2. CDR3 length: 14 amino acids. V lost 2 bases and J lost 5; bases outside the gene matches: 1. Germline lookup yields CDR1 WSHSY and CDR2 SAAADI. The CDR3, as DNA: TGCGCCAGCAGTGAGCGGGGGGGGACCGGGGAGCTGTTTTTT. The encoded protein is CASSERGGTGELFF.

This rearrangement joins TRBV25-1 to TRBJ1-3; no clear D. From germline, CDR1 is MGHDK and CDR2 SYGVNS. This CDR3 has 14 residues. Trimming pared 7 bases from V and 3 bases from J, leaving 13 bases between. The CDR3 is CASTQTGGGNTIYF. CDR3 sequence (DNA): TGTGCCAGCACCCAAACGGGTGGTGGAAACACCATATATTTT. The whole variable domain, remainder taken from reference TRBV25-1 and TRBJ1-3, is EADIYQTPRYLVIGTGKKITLECSQTMGHDKMYWYQQDPGMELHLIHYSYGVNSTEKGDLSSESTVSRIRTEHFPLTLESARPSHTSQYLCASTQTGGGNTIYFGEGSWLTVV.

The chain couples TRBV29-1 to TRBJ1-4, with D unresolved. Germline V gene sequence: CDR1 SQVTM, CDR2 ANQGSEA. The CDR3 has 14 amino acids. Trimming took off 7 bases at V and 0 bases at J, with 12 bases between the two ends. CDR3 bases: TGCAGCGGGTCTCCTGGAACAACTAATGAAAAACTGTTTTTT. Translated, it gives CSGSPGTTNEKLFF.

The rearrangement links TRBV12-5 to TRBJ2-1; 7 bases match TRBD2. The CDR3 spans 13 residues. J gave up 7 bases and V 5 bases, and 5 bases lay outside the gene matches. The V gene's germline CDR1 is LGHNT and CDR2 FRNRAP. The DNA for the CDR3 is TGTGCTAGTGGTCCCCCGGGACTAAATGAGCAGTTCTTC. Its translation is CASGPPGLNEQFF.

The chain carries TRBV30 and TRBJ1-6; TRBD1 is a possible D gene (6 bases). The CDR3 is made up of 17 amino acids. V dropped 0 bases and J dropped 0 bases, with 12 bases sitting between them. CDR1 and CDR2 (germline): GTSNPN, SVGIG (reference sequence). CDR3 loop: CAWSVGGLSSYNSPLHF. The CDR3 nucleotides are TGTGCCTGGAGTGTAGGGGGTTTAAGCTCCTATAATTCACCCCTCCACTTT.

The V gene is TRBV5-8, the J gene TRBJ1-5; tentative D call: TRBD1 (5 bases). V was shortened by 3 bases and J by 6 bases, with 13 bases between the two germline ends. The CDR3 contains 14 residues. Per the germline V gene, CDR1 is SGHTS and CDR2 is YDEGEE. The CDR3 sequence: CASSSGLGTQPQHF. For the CDR3, the DNA is TGTGCCAGCAGCTCCGGACTGGGGACTCAGCCCCAGCATTTT.